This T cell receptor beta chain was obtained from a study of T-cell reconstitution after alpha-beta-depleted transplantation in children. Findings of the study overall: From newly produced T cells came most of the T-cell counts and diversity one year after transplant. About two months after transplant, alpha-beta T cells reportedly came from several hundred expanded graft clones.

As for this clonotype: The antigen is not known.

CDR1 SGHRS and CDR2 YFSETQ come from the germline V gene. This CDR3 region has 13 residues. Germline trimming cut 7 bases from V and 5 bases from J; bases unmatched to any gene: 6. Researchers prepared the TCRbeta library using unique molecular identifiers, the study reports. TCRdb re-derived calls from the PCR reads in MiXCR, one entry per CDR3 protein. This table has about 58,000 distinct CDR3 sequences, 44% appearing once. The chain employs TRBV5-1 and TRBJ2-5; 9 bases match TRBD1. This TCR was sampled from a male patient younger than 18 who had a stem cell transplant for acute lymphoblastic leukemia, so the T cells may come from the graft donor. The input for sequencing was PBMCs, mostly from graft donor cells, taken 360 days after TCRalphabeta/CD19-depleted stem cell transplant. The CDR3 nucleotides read TGCGCCAGCCAACAGGGGGCTGCGGAGACCCAGTACTTC. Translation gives CASQQGAAETQYF.